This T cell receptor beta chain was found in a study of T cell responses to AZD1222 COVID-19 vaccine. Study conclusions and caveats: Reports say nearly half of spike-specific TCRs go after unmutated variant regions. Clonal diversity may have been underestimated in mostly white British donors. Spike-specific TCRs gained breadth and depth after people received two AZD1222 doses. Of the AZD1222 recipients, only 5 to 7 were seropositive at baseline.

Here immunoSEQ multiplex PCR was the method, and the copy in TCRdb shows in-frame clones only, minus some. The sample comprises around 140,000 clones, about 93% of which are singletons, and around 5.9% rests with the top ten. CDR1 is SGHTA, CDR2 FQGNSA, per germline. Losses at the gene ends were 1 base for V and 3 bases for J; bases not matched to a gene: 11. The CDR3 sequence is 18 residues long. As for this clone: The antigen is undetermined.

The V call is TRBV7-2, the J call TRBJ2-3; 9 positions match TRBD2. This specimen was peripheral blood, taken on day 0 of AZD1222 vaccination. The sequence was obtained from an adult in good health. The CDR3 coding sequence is TGTGCCAGCAGCTTAGAACTTCTAGCGGGGTCGGATACAGATACGCAGTATTTT. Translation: CASSLELLAGSDTDTQYF.